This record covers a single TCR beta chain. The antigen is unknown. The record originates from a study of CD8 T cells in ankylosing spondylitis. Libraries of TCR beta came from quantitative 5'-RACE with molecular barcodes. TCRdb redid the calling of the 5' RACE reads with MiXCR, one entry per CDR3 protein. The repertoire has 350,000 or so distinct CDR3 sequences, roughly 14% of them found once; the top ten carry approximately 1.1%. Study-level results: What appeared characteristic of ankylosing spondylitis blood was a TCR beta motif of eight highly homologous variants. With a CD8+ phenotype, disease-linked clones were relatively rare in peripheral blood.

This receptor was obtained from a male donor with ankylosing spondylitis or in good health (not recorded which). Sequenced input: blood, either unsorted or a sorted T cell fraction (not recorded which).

CDR3 nucleotide sequence: TGCAGTGCTAGTAATACTGTGTATGGCTACACCTTC. This codes for CSASNTVYGYTF. J is TRBJ1-2 and V is TRBV20-1; no firm D call. The germline gives CDR1 DFQATT, CDR2 SNEGSKA (reference sequence). V was trimmed by 3 bases and J by 5 bases, leaving 10 bases between them. The CDR3 is 12 residues long.